Below, 25 T cell receptor beta chains from the same sample are listed, as sequenced in a study of CD8+ T cells in alopecia areata. The treatment: oral pan-JAK inhibitor, 5-10 mg twice daily. Sequencing relied on a cDNA template that was reverse transcribed from extracted RNA. Produced via immunoSEQ multiplex PCR; TCRdb's table is partial and in-frame only. The sample includes 160,000 or so clones, around 58% seen only once; the top ten take roughly 16%. The material was CD4+ T cells sorted from blood, obtained at approximately week 61, from a patient treated with tofacitinib. The receptors were gathered from a human donor with alopecia areata.

The chain combines TRBV7-6 with TRBJ1-2, with unresolved D. From germline, CDR1 is SGHVS and CDR2 FNYEAQ. Trimming took 5 bases from V and 0 from J, leaving 7 bases between them. The CDR3 is made up of 13 amino acids. The CDR3 sequence is CASSKGTNYGYTF. In nucleotides, the CDR3 is TGTGCCAGCAGCAAAGGGACTAACTATGGCTACACCTTC.

This sequence joins TRBV14 and TRBJ1-6; D is unclear. Trimming cost V 1 base and J 8 bases, with 12 bases left between them. The CDR3 sequence is 15 residues long. From germline, CDR1 is SGHDN and CDR2 FVKESK. The DNA for the CDR3 is TGTGCCAGCAGCCAAGCGAACAGTGGATATTCACCCCTCCACTTT. Encoded protein: CASSQANSGYSPLHF.

The rearrangement joins TRBV9 to TRBJ1-3, with D maybe TRBD1 (5 bases). The V gene's germline CDR1 is SGDLS and CDR2 YYNGEE. V lost 3 bases and J 3 bases, leaving 16 bases between the germline ends. The CDR3 contains 16 residues. CDR3 in DNA: TGTGCCAGCAGCGGATACAGGAAGGTTGGTGGAAACACCATATATTTT. It encodes CASSGYRKVGGNTIYF.

This clone was picked up a small number of times. The rearrangement uses TRBV4-2 and TRBJ2-3; 10 nucleotides match TRBD2. V dropped 2 bases and J dropped 4; count of bases not matched to a gene: 6. The germline V gene encodes CDR1 LGHNA and CDR2 YNFKEQ. The CDR3 runs to 16 residues. The CDR3 reads CASSQPSGGAADTQYF. The CDR3 nucleotides are TGTGCCAGCAGCCAACCGAGCGGGGGGGCCGCAGATACGCAGTATTTT.

The chain employs TRBV2 and TRBJ1-4, with TRBD1 identical over 7 bases. Trimming cost V 8 bases and J 4 bases; bases outside gene matches: 7. The CDR3 runs 14 residues. Germline V gene lookup returns CDR1 SNHLY and CDR2 FYNNEI. The CDR3 DNA reads TGTGCCAGCGTGACGGGACAGTTTAATGAAAAACTGTTTTTT. Its translation: CASVTGQFNEKLFF.

The chain links TRBV6-5 to TRBJ1-2; D possibly corresponds to TRBD1 (6 bases). Trimming removed 4 bases at V and 2 bases at J, with 8 bases between. CDR3 length: 13 residues. Germline V CDR1 and CDR2: MNHEY, SVGAGI. The CDR3 loop is CASSLTGNYGYTF. In DNA, the CDR3 is TGTGCCAGCAGTTTGACAGGCAACTATGGCTACACCTTC.

V usage is TRBV9 and J usage is TRBJ2-5, with D maybe TRBD1 (5 bases). Germline values: CDR1 SGDLS, CDR2 YYNGEE. V gave up 4 bases and J gave up 2 bases, with 12 bases separating them. This CDR3 spans 14 amino acids. The CDR3 loop reads CASSPRTTQETQYF. CDR3 nucleotides: TGTGCCAGCAGCCCCCGGACAACACAAGAGACCCAGTACTTC.

The chain recombines TRBV29-1 with TRBJ2-1; D uncertain. Germline CDR1 SQVTM, CDR2 ANQGSEA. V was pared by 7 bases and J by 4 bases, with 20 bases between. The CDR3 is 15 amino acids. The CDR3: CSALSVVTSYNEQFF. CDR3 DNA: TGCAGCGCCCTGAGCGTAGTCACCTCATACAATGAGCAGTTCTTC.

In this sample, this clone turned up many times. V and J are TRBV14 and TRBJ1-6, with no clear D. The CDR3 covers 13 residues. Germline CDR1 SGHDN, CDR2 FVKESK. Trimming took 0 bases from V and 11 from J, leaving 8 bases between them. The CDR3 region has the DNA TGTGCCAGCAGCCAAGAAGGGCGGGCACCCCTCCACTTT. It yields the protein CASSQEGRAPLHF. Together with reference TRBV14 and TRBJ1-6, the CDR3 gives the full variable domain: EAGVTQFPSHSVIEKGQTVTLRCDPISGHDNLYWYRRVMGKEIKFLLHFVKESKQDESGMPNNRFLAERTGGTYSTLKVQPAELEDSGVYFCASSQEGRAPLHFGNGTRLTVT.

This sequence joins TRBV27 and TRBJ2-1; TRBD1 agrees at 9 bases. The germline V gene has CDR1 MNHEY and CDR2 SMNVEV (reference sequence). Trimming removed 3 bases from V and 6 bases from J; junction bases left unmatched: 6. The CDR3 runs to 15 residues. This CDR3 reads CASSLSGTGSNEQFF. CDR3 bases: TGTGCCAGCAGTTTGTCCGGGACAGGGAGCAATGAGCAGTTCTTC.

This rearrangement joins TRBV7-9 to TRBJ1-4; 7 bases are shared with TRBD1. CDR1 is SEHNR, CDR2 FQNEAQ, per germline (reference sequence). The CDR3 sequence is 15 residues long. With V trimmed by 4 bases and J by 4 bases, 6 bases remained unmatched. CDR3: CASSSGQHFNEKLFF. The CDR3, as DNA: TGTGCCAGCAGCTCGGGACAGCACTTTAATGAAAAACTGTTTTTT.

This chain links TRBV30 with TRBJ1-6; D is unresolved. The CDR3 runs to 15 residues. Germline CDR1 GTSNPN, CDR2 SVGIG (reference sequence). V lost 4 bases to trimming and J lost 7 bases, with 17 bases between them. CDR3 residues: CAWNVLNTGNSPLHF. In DNA, the CDR3 is TGTGCCTGGAACGTTCTGAACACCGGCAATTCACCCCTCCACTTT.

CDR3: CASRTSGGGTQYF. CDR3 bases: TGTGCCAGTAGAACTAGCGGGGGAGGTACGCAGTATTTT. This chain links TRBV19 with TRBJ2-3; TRBD2 agrees at 11 bases. This CDR3 spans 13 amino acids. After removal of 6 bases from V and 8 bases from J, the junction contained 4 bases not matched to a gene. Germline V gene data show CDR1 as LNHDA and CDR2 as SQIVND (reference sequence).

The chain recombines TRBV5-1 with TRBJ2-5; unclear D gene. This CDR3 contains 11 residues. CDR1 and CDR2 from the germline V gene are SGHRS and YFSETQ. Trimming took 3 bases from V and 4 from J, leaving 4 bases between them. The CDR3: CASSSTETQYF. CDR3 coding DNA: TGCGCCAGCAGCTCTACAGAGACCCAGTACTTC.

The chain joins TRBV2 to TRBJ2-5; TRBD1 might be the D (6 bases). Germline assignment: CDR1 SNHLY and CDR2 FYNNEI. This CDR3 comprises 13 residues. Deletions cut 6 bases from V and 2 bases from J, with 10 bases between. CDR3 coding DNA: TGTGCCAGCAGGCGGACAGTACAAGAGACCCAGTACTTC. This translates into CASRRTVQETQYF.

The chain uses TRBV7-3 and TRBJ1-6; D not resolved. The length of the CDR3 is 16 residues. Germline V gives CDR1 SGHTA, CDR2 FQGTGA. V was trimmed by 2 bases and J by 10 bases, leaving 18 bases between them. The chain's CDR3 is CASSLRATGSGSPLHF. In DNA, the CDR3 is TGTGCCAGCAGCTTACGCGCCACGGGGTCAGGCTCACCCCTCCACTTT. The complete variable domain, with remaining parts taken from reference TRBV7-3 and TRBJ1-6, reads GAGVSQTPSNKVTEKGKYVELRCDPISGHTALYWYRQSLGQGPEFLIYFQGTGAADDSGLPNDRFFAVRPEGSVSTLKIQRTERGDSAVYLCASSLRATGSGSPLHFGNGTRLTVT.

V usage is TRBV30 and J usage is TRBJ1-5; TRBD1 is a possible D gene (5 bases). The CDR3 contains 14 residues. CDR1 and CDR2 from the germline V gene are GTSNPN and SVGIG (reference sequence). V was shortened by 4 bases and J by 4 bases, with 14 bases between the two germline ends. For the CDR3, the DNA is TGTGCCTGGACCTCCGGACACAGTAATCAGCCCCAGCATTTT. This encodes CAWTSGHSNQPQHF.

There are a few counts of this clone. This chain joins TRBV29-1 and TRBJ2-3; D gene uncertain. V dropped 6 bases and J dropped 0 bases, with 19 bases sitting between them. This CDR3 has 16 residues. The germline V gene has CDR1 SQVTM and CDR2 ANQGSEA. CDR3 bases: TGCAGCGTGGCTGCGAGAGGCGCTGGAAGCACAGATACGCAGTATTTT. It codes for CSVAARGAGSTDTQYF.

The chain joins TRBV4-2 to TRBJ1-2; D is uncertain. Trimming took 3 bases from V and 8 from J, leaving 10 bases between them. The CDR3 has 12 amino acids. From germline, CDR1 is LGHNA and CDR2 YNFKEQ. The CDR3 sequence is CASSQSTSGYTF. CDR3 nucleotide sequence: TGTGCCAGCAGCCAGTCCACTTCAGGCTACACCTTC.

Points on this clone: One junction end does not reproduce the germline sequence, and a read error may be involved. The chain has TRBV30 and TRBJ1-4; 7 bases align to TRBD1. The length of the CDR3 is 16 residues. The germline CDR1 and CDR2 sequences are GTSNPN and SVGIG (reference sequence). CDR3 loop: CAWSAWTGVRSEKQFF. In nucleotides, the CDR3 is TGTGCCTGGAGTGCCTGGACAGGCGTACGCAGTGAAAAACAGTTTTTT. The full variable domain, rest sourced from reference TRBV30 and TRBJ1-4, is SQTIHQWPATLVQPVGSPLSLECTVEGTSNPNLYWYRQAAGRGLQLLFYSVGIGQISSEVPQNLSASRPQDRQFILSSKKLLLSDSGFYLCAWSAWTGVRSEKQFFGSGTQLSVL.

The rearrangement links TRBV11-1 to TRBJ1-2; 7 nucleotides match TRBD1. Trimming cost V 5 bases and J 2 bases; bases outside gene matches: 2. Looked up from germline, CDR1 is SGHAT and CDR2 is FQDESV (reference sequence). This CDR3 has 13 amino acids. The CDR3 sequence is CASSLQGNYGYTF. The CDR3 DNA reads TGTGCCAGCAGCCTACAGGGGAACTATGGCTACACCTTC.

This clone has just a few counts. The chain employs TRBV7-6 and TRBJ2-5, with 7 bases aligning to TRBD1. The V gene's germline CDR1 is SGHVS and CDR2 FNYEAQ. The junction had 10 bases not matched to a gene; V was cut back by 4 bases and J by 5 bases. The CDR3 sequence is 15 residues long. The CDR3 DNA reads as TGTGCCAGCAGCTCGGGACAGCGACTACAGGAGACCCAGTACTTC. Translated: CASSSGQRLQETQYF.

The rearrangement joins TRBV18 to TRBJ2-2, with D possibly matching TRBD1 (6 bases). The CDR3 length is 14 residues. Trimming left V 1 base short and J 5 bases short, with 8 bases between. Germline CDR1 KGHSH, CDR2 LQKENI. The CDR3: CASSPRTETGELFF. CDR3 DNA: TGTGCCAGCTCACCACGGACAGAGACCGGGGAGCTGTTTTTT.

CDR3 nucleotide sequence: TGCAGCGTTAGGGACAGGGTATTTGGTGGCTACACCTTC. Protein: CSVRDRVFGGYTF. This rearrangement joins TRBV29-1 to TRBJ1-2; the match to TRBD1 covers 9 bases. V shed 5 bases, J shed 7 bases, and the junction held 8 bases outside the gene matches. Germline V CDR1 and CDR2: SQVTM, ANQGSEA. The CDR3 totals 13 residues.

The chain carries TRBV5-1 and TRBJ2-3; D is undetermined. Looked up from germline, CDR1 is SGHRS and CDR2 is YFSETQ. The CDR3 covers 15 residues. V was trimmed by 1 base and J by 2 bases, leaving 11 bases between them. Here the CDR3 reads CASSLMGRLTDTQYF. CDR3 DNA: TGCGCCAGCAGCTTGATGGGCAGACTCACAGATACGCAGTATTTT.